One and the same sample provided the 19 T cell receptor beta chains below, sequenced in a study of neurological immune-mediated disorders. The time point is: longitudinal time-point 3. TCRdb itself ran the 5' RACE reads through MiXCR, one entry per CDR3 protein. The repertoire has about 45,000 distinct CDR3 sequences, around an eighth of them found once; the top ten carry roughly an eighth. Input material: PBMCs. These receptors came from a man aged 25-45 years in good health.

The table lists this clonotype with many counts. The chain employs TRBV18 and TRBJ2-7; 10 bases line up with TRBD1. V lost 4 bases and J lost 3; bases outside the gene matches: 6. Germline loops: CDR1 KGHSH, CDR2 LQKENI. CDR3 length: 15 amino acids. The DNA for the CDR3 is TGTGCCAGCTCACTCGTCCGGACAGGGGGCTACGAGCAGTACTTC. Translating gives CASSLVRTGGYEQYF.

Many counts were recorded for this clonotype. The CDR3, as DNA: TGTGCCAGCAGCCCCTCGGCCAAAAACATTCAGTACTTC. Its translation is CASSPSAKNIQYF. The V and J genes are TRBV3-1 and TRBJ2-4, with unresolved D. With 4 bases removed from V and 1 base from J, the gap between germline ends came to 5 bases. This CDR3 comprises 13 residues. Per the germline V gene, CDR1 is LGHDT and CDR2 is YNNKEL (reference sequence).

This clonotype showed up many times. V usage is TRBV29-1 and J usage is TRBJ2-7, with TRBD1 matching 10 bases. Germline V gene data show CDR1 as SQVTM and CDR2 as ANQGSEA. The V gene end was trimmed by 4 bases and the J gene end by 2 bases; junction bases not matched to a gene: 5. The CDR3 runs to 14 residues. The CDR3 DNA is TGCAGCGTTGGTTCCGGGACAGGGGCCTACGAGCAGTACTTC. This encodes CSVGSGTGAYEQYF.

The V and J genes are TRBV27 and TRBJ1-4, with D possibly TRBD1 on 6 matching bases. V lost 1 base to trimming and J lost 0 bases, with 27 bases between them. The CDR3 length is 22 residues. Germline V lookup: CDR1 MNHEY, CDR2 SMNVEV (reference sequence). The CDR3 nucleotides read TGTGCCAGCAGTTTATGTAATCGGGGGCAGCCCAAGAGGGGGACAACTAATGAAAAACTGTTTTTT. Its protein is CASSLCNRGQPKRGTTNEKLFF.

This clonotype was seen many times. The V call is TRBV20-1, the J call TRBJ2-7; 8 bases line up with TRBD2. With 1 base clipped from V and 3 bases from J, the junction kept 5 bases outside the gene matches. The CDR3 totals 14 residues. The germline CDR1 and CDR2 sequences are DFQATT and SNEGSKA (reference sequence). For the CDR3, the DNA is TGCAGTGCTAGAGCGACTAGCGTAAACTACGAGCAGTACTTC. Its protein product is CSARATSVNYEQYF.

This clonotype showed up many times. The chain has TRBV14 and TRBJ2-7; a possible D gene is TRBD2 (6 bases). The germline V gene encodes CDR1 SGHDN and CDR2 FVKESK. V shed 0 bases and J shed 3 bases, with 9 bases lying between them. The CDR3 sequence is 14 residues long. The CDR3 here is CASSQEGLRYEQYF. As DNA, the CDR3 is TGTGCCAGCAGCCAAGAGGGACTCCGCTACGAGCAGTACTTC.

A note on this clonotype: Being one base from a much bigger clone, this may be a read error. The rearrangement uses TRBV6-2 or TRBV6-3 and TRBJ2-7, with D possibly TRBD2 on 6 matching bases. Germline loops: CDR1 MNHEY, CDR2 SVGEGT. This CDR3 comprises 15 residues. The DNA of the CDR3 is TGTGTCAGCAGTTACTCGATGGGGGGAGCCTACGAGCAGTACTTC. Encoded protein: CVSSYSMGGAYEQYF.

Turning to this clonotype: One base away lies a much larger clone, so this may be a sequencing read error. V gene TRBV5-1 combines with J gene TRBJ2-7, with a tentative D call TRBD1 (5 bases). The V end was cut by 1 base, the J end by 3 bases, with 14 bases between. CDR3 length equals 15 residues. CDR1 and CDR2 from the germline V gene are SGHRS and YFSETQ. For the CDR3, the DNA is TGCGCCAGCAGCTTGTTAGGAGACAGCCTCTACGAGCAGTACTTC. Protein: CASSLLGDSLYEQYF.

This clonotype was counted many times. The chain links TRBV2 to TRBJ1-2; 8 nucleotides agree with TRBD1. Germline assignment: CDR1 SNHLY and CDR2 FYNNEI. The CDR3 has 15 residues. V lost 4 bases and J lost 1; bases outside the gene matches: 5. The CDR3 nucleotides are TGTGCCAGCAGTGGGTCAGGGGGCGTTAACTATGGCTACACCTTC. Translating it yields CASSGSGGVNYGYTF.

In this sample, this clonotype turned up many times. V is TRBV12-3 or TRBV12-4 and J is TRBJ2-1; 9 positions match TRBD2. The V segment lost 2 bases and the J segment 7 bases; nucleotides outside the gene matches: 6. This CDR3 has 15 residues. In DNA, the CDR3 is TGTGCCAGCAGTTTAAGGCGGGAGGGCCAAAATGAGCAGTTCTTC. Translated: CASSLRREGQNEQFF.

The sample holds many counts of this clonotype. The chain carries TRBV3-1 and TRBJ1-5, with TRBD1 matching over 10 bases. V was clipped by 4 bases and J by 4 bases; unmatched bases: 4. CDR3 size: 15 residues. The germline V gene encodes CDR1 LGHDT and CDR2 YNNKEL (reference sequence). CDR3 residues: CASSPRTGGNQPQHF. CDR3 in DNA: TGTGCCAGCAGCCCAAGGACAGGGGGAAATCAGCCCCAGCATTTT.

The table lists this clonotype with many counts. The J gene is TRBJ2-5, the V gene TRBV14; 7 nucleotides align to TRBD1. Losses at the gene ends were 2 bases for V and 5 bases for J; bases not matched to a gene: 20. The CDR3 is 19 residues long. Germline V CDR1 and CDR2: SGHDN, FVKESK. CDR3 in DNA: TGTGCCAGCAGCCAATTCGGGGAACAGGGGACCCAACCCCGCGAGACCCAGTACTTC. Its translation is CASSQFGEQGTQPRETQYF.

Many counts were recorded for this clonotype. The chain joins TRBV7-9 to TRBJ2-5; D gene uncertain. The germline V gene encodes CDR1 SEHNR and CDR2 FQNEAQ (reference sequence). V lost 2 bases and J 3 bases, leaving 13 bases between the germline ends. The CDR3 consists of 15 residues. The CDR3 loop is CASSLSPDGKETQYF. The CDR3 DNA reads TGTGCCAGCAGCTTAAGCCCGGACGGAAAAGAGACCCAGTACTTC.

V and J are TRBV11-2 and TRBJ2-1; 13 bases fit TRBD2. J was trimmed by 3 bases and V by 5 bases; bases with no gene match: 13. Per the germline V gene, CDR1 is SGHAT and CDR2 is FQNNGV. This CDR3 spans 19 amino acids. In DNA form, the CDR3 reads TGTGCCAGCAGCCCTCGACTAGCGGGAGGCTCGCGTGACTACAATGAGCAGTTCTTC. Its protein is CASSPRLAGGSRDYNEQFF.

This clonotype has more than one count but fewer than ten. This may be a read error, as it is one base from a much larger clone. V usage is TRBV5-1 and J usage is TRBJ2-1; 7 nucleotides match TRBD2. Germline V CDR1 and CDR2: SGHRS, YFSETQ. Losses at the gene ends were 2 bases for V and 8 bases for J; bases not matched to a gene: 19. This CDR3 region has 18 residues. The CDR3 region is CASSLLVGGPGPLDEQFF. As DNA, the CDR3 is TGCGCCAGCAGCTTACTAGTGGGAGGGCCCGGGCCGCTTGATGAGCAGTTCTTC.

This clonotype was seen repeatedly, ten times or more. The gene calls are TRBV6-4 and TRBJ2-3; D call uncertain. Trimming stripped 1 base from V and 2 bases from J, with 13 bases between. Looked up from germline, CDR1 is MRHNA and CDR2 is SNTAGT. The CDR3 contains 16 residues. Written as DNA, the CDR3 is TGTGCCAGCAGTGACTATGCAGGACCTAACACAGATACGCAGTATTTT. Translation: CASSDYAGPNTDTQYF.

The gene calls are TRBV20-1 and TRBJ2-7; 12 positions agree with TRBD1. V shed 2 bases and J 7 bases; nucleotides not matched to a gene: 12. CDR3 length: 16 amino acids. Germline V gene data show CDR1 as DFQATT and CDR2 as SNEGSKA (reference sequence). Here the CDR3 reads CSARPERGQGAREQYF. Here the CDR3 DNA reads TGCAGTGCTAGACCGGAGCGGGGACAGGGGGCGCGTGAGCAGTACTTC.

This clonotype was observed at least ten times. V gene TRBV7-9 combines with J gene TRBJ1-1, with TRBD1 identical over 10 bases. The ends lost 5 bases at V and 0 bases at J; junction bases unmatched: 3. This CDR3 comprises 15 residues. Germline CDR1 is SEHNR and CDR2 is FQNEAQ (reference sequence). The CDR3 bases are TGTGCCAGCAGCCTGGGGACAGGGGTGAACACTGAAGCTTTCTTT. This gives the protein CASSLGTGVNTEAFF. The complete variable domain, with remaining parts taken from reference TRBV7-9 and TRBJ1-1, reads DTGVSQNPRHKITKRGQNVTFRCDPISEHNRLYWYRQTLGQGPEFLTYFQNEAQLEKSRLLSDRFSAERPKGSFSTLEIQRTEQGDSAMYLCASSLGTGVNTEAFFGQGTRLTVV.

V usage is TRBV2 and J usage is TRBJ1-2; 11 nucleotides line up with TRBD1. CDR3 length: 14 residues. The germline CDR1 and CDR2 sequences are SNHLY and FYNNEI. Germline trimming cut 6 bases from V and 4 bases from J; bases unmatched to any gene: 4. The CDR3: CASRPGQGVYGYTF. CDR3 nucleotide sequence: TGTGCCAGCAGGCCGGGACAGGGGGTCTATGGCTACACCTTC.